Each of the 25 T cell receptor beta chains below was sequenced from the same sample in a study of shared clonotypes between healthy human individuals. Measured with immunoSEQ multiplex PCR; TCRdb has only the in-frame clones, and not every one. This sample has roughly 500,000 clones; 78% occur once, and the top ten carry approximately 12%. The sequenced sample was PBMCs. The receptors here all came from a woman aged 40 to 50 in good health. Some clones in this sample may be carry-over from other donors' samples.

This clone turned up a few times. The V and J genes are TRBV12-5 and TRBJ2-3; D remains ambiguous. Trimming pared 2 bases from V and 0 bases from J, leaving 12 bases between. The CDR3 totals 16 residues. CDR1 and CDR2 (germline): LGHNT, FRNRAP. This chain's CDR3 is CASGLQAGSSTDTQYF. As DNA, the CDR3 is TGTGCTAGTGGTTTGCAGGCCGGGTCTAGCACAGATACGCAGTATTTT. The variable domain in full, with the rest retrieved from reference TRBV12-5 and TRBJ2-3, is DARVTQTPRHKVTEMGQEVTMRCQPILGHNTVFWYRQTMMQGLELLAYFRNRAPLDDSGMPKDRFSAEMPDATLATLKIQPSEPRDSAVYFCASGLQAGSSTDTQYFGPGTRLTVL.

This clone was counted many times. The chain combines TRBV5-4 with TRBJ2-1, with 8 bases aligning to TRBD2. The length of the CDR3 is 18 residues. Germline V gene data show CDR1 as SGHNT and CDR2 as YYREEE (reference sequence). The ends lost 0 bases at V and 2 bases at J; junction bases unmatched: 10. The CDR3, as DNA: TGTGCCAGCAGCTTGGGGGCCCGCACGGGAGGGCCCTACAATGAGCAGTTCTTC. It specifies CASSLGARTGGPYNEQFF.

V is TRBV7-9 and J is TRBJ2-7, with 10 positions matching TRBD1. The germline gives CDR1 SEHNR, CDR2 FQNEAQ (reference sequence). V was pared by 4 bases and J by 5 bases, with 2 bases of the junction left unmatched. The CDR3 contains 13 residues. CDR3 in DNA: TGTGCCAGCAGCTCGGGACAGGGGAACGAGCAGTACTTC. The encoded protein is CASSSGQGNEQYF. Together with reference TRBV7-9 and TRBJ2-7, the CDR3 gives the full variable domain: DTGVSQNPRHKITKRGQNVTFRCDPISEHNRLYWYRQTLGQGPEFLTYFQNEAQLEKSRLLSDRFSAERPKGSFSTLEIQRTEQGDSAMYLCASSSGQGNEQYFGPGTRLTVT.

The CDR3 coding sequence is TGTGCCACCAGCACCCGGACTAGCGGAGACACCGGGGAGCTGTTTTTT. It specifies CATSTRTSGDTGELFF. V and J are TRBV15 and TRBJ2-2; 10 bases are a match to TRBD2. Germline V CDR1 and CDR2: LNHNV, YYDKDF (reference sequence). The junction had 5 bases not matched to a gene; V was cut back by 4 bases and J by 3 bases. This CDR3 is 16 amino acids long.

A note on this clone: Compared with germline, one end of the junction differs, possibly owing to a read error. This chain links TRBV27 with TRBJ2-1; 11 bases are shared with TRBD2. Per germline, CDR1 MNHEY and CDR2 SMNVEV (reference sequence). The CDR3 totals 15 residues. The CDR3 coding sequence is TGTGCCAGCAGTTTCCAGGGGGCGGGACTAGCGGAGACGATCTTC. This gives the protein CASSFQGAGLAETIF.

V is TRBV4-3 and J is TRBJ2-1; a weak D match, TRBD2 (6 bases). V lost 0 bases and J 0 bases, leaving 9 bases between the germline ends. CDR3 size: 16 residues. Germline V gene data show CDR1 as LGHNA and CDR2 as YSLEER. The CDR3 sequence: CASSQDFSGSYNEQFF. For the CDR3, the DNA is TGCGCCAGCAGCCAAGATTTTAGCGGCTCCTACAATGAGCAGTTCTTC.

The chain uses TRBV7-2 and TRBJ2-2, with D unresolved. The CDR3 extends over 14 amino acids. V gave up 5 bases and J gave up 5 bases, with 12 bases separating them. Germline loops: CDR1 SGHTA, CDR2 FQGNSA. As DNA, the CDR3 is TGTGCCAGCAGCGATCCTTCGTTAACCGGGGAGCTGTTTTTT. Translated: CASSDPSLTGELFF.

The chain employs TRBV18 and TRBJ2-7, with no clear D. The ends were cut back, 0 bases at V and 9 bases at J, with 12 bases in the middle. The CDR3 has 13 amino acids. Germline CDR1 is KGHSH and CDR2 is LQKENI. CDR3 residues: CASSPPGMTGQYF. Written as DNA, the CDR3 is TGTGCCAGCTCACCACCGGGGATGACGGGGCAGTACTTC. Using reference TRBV18 and TRBJ2-7 for the parts outside the CDR3, the full variable domain is NAGVMQNPRHLVRRRGQEARLRCSPMKGHSHVYWYRQLPEEGLKFMVYLQKENIIDESGMPKERFSAEFPKEGPSILRIQQVVRGDSAAYFCASSPPGMTGQYFGPGTRLTVT.

The chain uses TRBV5-4 and TRBJ2-1; D unresolved. V was trimmed by 0 bases and J by 9 bases, leaving 16 bases between them. Germline CDR1 SGHNT, CDR2 YYREEE (reference sequence). CDR3 length equals 15 residues. CDR3: CASSLALSGSREQFF. In nucleotides, the CDR3 is TGTGCCAGCAGCTTGGCGCTCTCTGGCTCCCGTGAGCAGTTCTTC.

The chain carries TRBV27 and TRBJ2-3, with D hard to call. CDR3 length equals 14 residues. Trimming pared 4 bases from V and 1 base from J, leaving 9 bases between. CDR1 and CDR2 (germline): MNHEY, SMNVEV (reference sequence). CDR3 residues: CASSSLDGTDTQYF. The CDR3 coding sequence is TGTGCCAGCAGTTCATTGGACGGCACAGATACGCAGTATTTT.

This clone has a handful of counts. This rearrangement joins TRBV27 to TRBJ1-2; TRBD1 aligns across 8 bases. CDR1 and CDR2 (germline): MNHEY, SMNVEV (reference sequence). V was clipped by 6 bases and J by 0 bases; unmatched bases: 6. This CDR3 has 15 amino acids. CDR3 in amino acids: CASRDRERANYGYTF. In DNA form, the CDR3 reads TGTGCCAGCAGGGACAGGGAACGGGCTAACTATGGCTACACCTTC.

The sample holds one count of this clone. The chain combines TRBV27 with TRBJ2-7; 13 nucleotides line up with TRBD2. The CDR3 has 15 amino acids. Per the germline V gene, CDR1 is MNHEY and CDR2 is SMNVEV (reference sequence). V shed 5 bases, J shed 5 bases, and the junction held 6 bases outside the gene matches. CDR3 DNA: TGTGCCAGCAGTACCGGGACTAGCGGGACCGACGAGCAGTACTTC. This gives the protein CASSTGTSGTDEQYF.

The chain combines TRBV10-2 with TRBJ2-5; 11 nucleotides match TRBD2. Germline CDR1 WSHSY, CDR2 SAAADI. Trimming at V came to 7 bases and at J to 5 bases, leaving 6 bases not matched to a gene. The CDR3 has 14 amino acids. The CDR3 nucleotides are TGCGCCAGCACGCCTAGCGGGAGGCGGGAGACCCAGTACTTC. It yields the protein CASTPSGRRETQYF.

A few counts support this clone. The gene calls are TRBV28 and TRBJ2-7; D uncertain. The ends were cut back, 4 bases at V and 2 bases at J, with 9 bases in the middle. In germline, CDR1 is MDHEN, CDR2 SYDVKM. This CDR3 is 13 amino acids long. CDR3 nucleotides: TGTGCCAGCAGTTCAAAGGAGCCCTACGAGCAGTACTTC. Translating gives CASSSKEPYEQYF.

The chain uses TRBV29-1 and TRBJ2-1; 7 bases map to TRBD2. The CDR3 covers 13 residues. Germline V gives CDR1 SQVTM, CDR2 ANQGSEA. The ends lost 8 bases at V and 5 bases at J; junction bases unmatched: 9. Here the CDR3 reads CSLVLADNNEQFF. CDR3 in DNA: TGCAGCCTGGTTCTAGCGGATAACAATGAGCAGTTCTTC.

The chain has TRBV18 and TRBJ2-7; 7 nucleotides align to TRBD2. The CDR3 sequence is 13 residues long. Germline CDR1 KGHSH, CDR2 LQKENI. V gave up 3 bases and J gave up 3 bases; unmatched junction bases: 2. CDR3 residues: CASSPSGIYEQYF. The CDR3 DNA is TGTGCCAGCTCACCCAGCGGGATCTACGAGCAGTACTTC.

The chain is built from TRBV6-6 and TRBJ2-7; D gene uncertain. Germline lookup yields CDR1 MNHNY and CDR2 SVGAGI (reference sequence). This CDR3 comprises 13 residues. Trimming pared 0 bases from V and 3 bases from J, leaving 6 bases between. CDR3 DNA: TGTGCCAGCAGTTACTCGCACCTCTACGAGCAGTACTTC. Protein sequence: CASSYSHLYEQYF.

The CDR3 DNA reads as TGTGCCAGCAGCTCGACAGGGGTGAGCACTGAAGCTTTCTTT. It translates to CASSSTGVSTEAFF. This sequence joins TRBV28 and TRBJ1-1; 8 nucleotides match TRBD1. Germline CDR1 MDHEN, CDR2 SYDVKM. This CDR3 is built from 14 residues. Trimming at V came to 6 bases and at J to 4 bases, leaving 7 bases not matched to a gene. Full variable domain (remainder filled in from reference TRBV28 and TRBJ1-1): DVKVTQSSRYLVKRTGEKVFLECVQDMDHENMFWYRQDPGLGLRLIYFSYDVKMKEKGDIPEGYSVSREKKERFSLILESASTNQTSMYLCASSSTGVSTEAFFGQGTRLTVV.

This sequence joins TRBV25-1 and TRBJ1-4, with D perhaps TRBD1 (6 bases). Germline V CDR1 and CDR2: MGHDK, SYGVNS. V dropped 2 bases and J dropped 8 bases, with 15 bases sitting between them. The CDR3 is 15 residues long. DNA of the CDR3: TGTGCCAGCAGTGAAGCGGGACGACAGGCGGAAAAACTGTTTTTT. Its protein is CASSEAGRQAEKLFF.

Here the CDR3 reads CASSQQGTTEAFF. Here the CDR3 DNA reads TGTGCCAGCAGCCAACAGGGGACCACTGAAGCTTTCTTT. This chain uses TRBV4-2 with TRBJ1-1; D is possibly TRBD1 (6 bases). The germline V gene has CDR1 LGHNA and CDR2 YNFKEQ. V lost 2 bases to trimming and J lost 4 bases, with 8 bases between them. The CDR3 contains 13 residues.

The chain carries TRBV5-1 and TRBJ2-1; D is perhaps TRBD1 or TRBD2 (5 bases each). The germline gives CDR1 SGHRS, CDR2 YFSETQ. V shed 4 bases and J shed 0 bases, with 14 bases lying between them. The length of the CDR3 is 16 residues. In nucleotides, the CDR3 is TGCGCCAGCAGCACCGGGACGGGGAGCTCCTACAATGAGCAGTTCTTC. Its translation is CASSTGTGSSYNEQFF.

The chain links TRBV6-4 to TRBJ2-1; TRBD2 aligns across 7 bases. Germline trimming cut 6 bases from V and 8 bases from J; bases unmatched to any gene: 16. CDR3 length: 16 amino acids. Germline CDR1 is MRHNA and CDR2 is SNTAGT. CDR3 region: CASRKAGTGRGHEQFF. CDR3 in DNA: TGTGCCAGCAGGAAAGCGGGGACGGGTCGAGGGCATGAGCAGTTCTTC.

The chain combines TRBV30 with TRBJ1-6; D possibly corresponds to TRBD1 (5 bases). The CDR3 loop spans 14 amino acids. The V end lost 0 bases, the J end lost 10 bases, and 13 bases lay between the germline ends. Germline V lookup: CDR1 GTSNPN, CDR2 SVGIG (reference sequence). CDR3 sequence reads: CAWSVLGGPSPLHF. CDR3 bases: TGTGCCTGGAGTGTACTTGGGGGTCCATCACCCCTCCACTTT.

This rearrangement joins TRBV4-2 to TRBJ2-1; tentatively, D is TRBD1 (6 bases). The CDR3 is 16 residues long. The germline V gene has CDR1 LGHNA and CDR2 YNFKEQ. V lost 0 bases and J 1 base, leaving 10 bases between the germline ends. The CDR3 sequence: CASSQEPGQSYNEQFF. The CDR3 region has the DNA TGTGCCAGCAGCCAAGAACCGGGACAATCCTACAATGAGCAGTTCTTC.

Points on this clone: The sample carries other DNA sequences with the same CDR3. This sequence joins TRBV7-2 and TRBJ2-3, with a tentative D call TRBD2 (5 bases). CDR3 length: 14 amino acids. V shed 1 base and J shed 4 bases, with 9 bases lying between them. Per the germline V gene, CDR1 is SGHTA and CDR2 is FQGNSA. DNA for the CDR3: TGTGCCAGCAGCTTAGGGCCGGGATCAGATACGCAGTATTTT. This gives the protein CASSLGPGSDTQYF.